The text below deals with one T cell receptor (beta chain). Its target is not known. The CDR3 contains 16 residues. The junction had 7 bases not matched to a gene; V was cut back by 3 bases and J by 5 bases. The germline gives CDR1 LGHNA, CDR2 YNFKEQ. The data derive from a study of T cell repertoires in cytomegalovirus infection. Study-level results: HLA-C-restricted, CMV-specific TCR beta clonotypes were dominant ex vivo.

TCRdb re-called the reads through MiXCR, storing one row per CDR3 protein. Here the sample spans approximately 81,000 distinct CDR3 sequences, roughly a quarter being singletons. The sequencing here drew on CD8+ T cells from cultured PBMCs, taken from culture after CMV antigen stimulation. This clonotype originated in a human donor in good health (CMV status not recorded). Some clones in this sample may be carry-over from other donors' samples. This sequence joins TRBV4-2 and TRBJ2-1; 10 bases match TRBD1. The CDR3 spells CASSQTTGTGDNEQFF. In nucleotides, the CDR3 is TGTGCCAGCAGCCAGACGACCGGGACAGGGGACAATGAGCAGTTCTTC.